Described below is a single T cell receptor beta chain sequence and its context. These data originate in a study of OX40 agonist ivuxolimab in advanced cancers. The overall study: Ivuxolimab doses were 0.01, 0.1, 0.3, 1.5, 3 or 10 mg/kg every 2 weeks.

CDR3 size: 16 residues. Between the trimmed V and J ends, which lost 4 bases and 0 bases, there was a span of 14 bases. The germline CDR1 and CDR2 sequences are SEHNR and FQNEAQ (reference sequence). Here immunoSEQ multiplex PCR was the method, and the copy in TCRdb shows in-frame clones only, minus some. The table shows some 45,000 clones, with roughly 88% occurring only once. The TCR originated in an adult with an advanced solid tumor such as melanoma, head and neck, liver or kidney cancer. This chain joins TRBV7-9 and TRBJ2-3, with D perhaps matching TRBD2 (5 bases). The source was CD4+ or CD8+ T cells sorted from blood, collected in a trial of the OX40 agonist ivuxolimab. CDR3 sequence (DNA): TGTGCCAGCAGCTCGCCAGCGGAACCTAGCACAGATACGCAGTATTTT. Its protein is CASSSPAEPSTDTQYF.